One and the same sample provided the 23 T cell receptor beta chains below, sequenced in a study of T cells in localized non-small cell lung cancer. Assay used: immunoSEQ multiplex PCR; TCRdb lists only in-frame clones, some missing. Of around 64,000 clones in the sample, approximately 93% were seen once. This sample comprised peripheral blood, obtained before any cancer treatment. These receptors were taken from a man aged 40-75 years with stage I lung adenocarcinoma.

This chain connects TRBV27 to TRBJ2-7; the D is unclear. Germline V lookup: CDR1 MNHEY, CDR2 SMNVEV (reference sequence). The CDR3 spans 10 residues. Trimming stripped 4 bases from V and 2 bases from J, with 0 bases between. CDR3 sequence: CASSSYEQYF. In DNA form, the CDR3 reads TGTGCCAGCAGTTCCTACGAGCAGTACTTC.

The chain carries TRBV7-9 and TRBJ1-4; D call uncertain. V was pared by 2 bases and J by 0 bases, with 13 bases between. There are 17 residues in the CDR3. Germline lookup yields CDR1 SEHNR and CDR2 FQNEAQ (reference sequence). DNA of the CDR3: TGTGCCAGCAGCTTATTGGGCCGGGTTACAACTAATGAAAAACTGTTTTTT. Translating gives CASSLLGRVTTNEKLFF.

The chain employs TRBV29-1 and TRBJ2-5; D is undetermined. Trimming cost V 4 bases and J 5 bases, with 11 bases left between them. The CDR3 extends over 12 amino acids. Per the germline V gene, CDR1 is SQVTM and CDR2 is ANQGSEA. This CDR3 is CSVGVLGETQYF. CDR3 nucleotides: TGCAGCGTTGGTGTCCTCGGGGAGACCCAGTACTTC.

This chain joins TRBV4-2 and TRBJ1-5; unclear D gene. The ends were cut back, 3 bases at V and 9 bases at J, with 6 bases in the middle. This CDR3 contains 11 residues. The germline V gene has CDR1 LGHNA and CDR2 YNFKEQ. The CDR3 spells CASSHIWPQHF. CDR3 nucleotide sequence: TGTGCCAGCAGCCACATCTGGCCCCAGCATTTT.

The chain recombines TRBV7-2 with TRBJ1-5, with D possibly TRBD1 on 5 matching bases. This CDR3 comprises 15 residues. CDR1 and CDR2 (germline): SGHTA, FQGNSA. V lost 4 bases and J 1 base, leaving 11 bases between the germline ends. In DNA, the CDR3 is TGTGCCAGCAGCTATATCGGGGGAAGCAATCAGCCCCAGCATTTT. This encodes CASSYIGGSNQPQHF. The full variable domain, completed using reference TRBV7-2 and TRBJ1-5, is GAGVSQSPSNKVTEKGKDVELRCDPISGHTALYWYRQSLGQGLEFLIYFQGNSAPDKSGLPSDRFSAERTGGSVSTLTIQRTQQEDSAVYLCASSYIGGSNQPQHFGDGTRLSIL.

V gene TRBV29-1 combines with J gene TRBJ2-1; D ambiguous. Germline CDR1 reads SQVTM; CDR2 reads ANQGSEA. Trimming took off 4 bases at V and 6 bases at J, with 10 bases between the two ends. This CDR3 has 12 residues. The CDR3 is CSVAKSVNEQFF. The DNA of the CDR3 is TGCAGCGTTGCCAAAAGTGTCAATGAGCAGTTCTTC.

CDR3 amino acids: CASSQTLGTSGSSYEQYF. The CDR3 DNA is TGTGCCAGCAGCCAGACCCTGGGGACTAGCGGGAGCTCCTACGAGCAGTACTTC. This rearrangement joins TRBV14 to TRBJ2-7; 14 bases are shared with TRBD2. This CDR3 has 18 residues. The germline gives CDR1 SGHDN, CDR2 FVKESK. Trimming removed 3 bases from V and 0 bases from J; junction bases left unmatched: 7.

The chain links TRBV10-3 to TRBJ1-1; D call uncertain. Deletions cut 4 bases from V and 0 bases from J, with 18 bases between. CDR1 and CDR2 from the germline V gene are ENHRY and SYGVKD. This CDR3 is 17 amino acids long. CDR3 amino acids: CAISAGVEGAMNTEAFF. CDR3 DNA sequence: TGTGCCATCAGTGCTGGCGTGGAGGGAGCCATGAACACTGAAGCTTTCTTT.

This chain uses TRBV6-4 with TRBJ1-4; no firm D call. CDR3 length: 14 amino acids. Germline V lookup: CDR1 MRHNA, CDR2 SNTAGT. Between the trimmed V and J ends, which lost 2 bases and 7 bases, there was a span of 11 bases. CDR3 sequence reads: CASSDELLCEKLFF. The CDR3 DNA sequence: TGTGCCAGCAGTGACGAGCTCCTTTGTGAAAAACTGTTTTTT.

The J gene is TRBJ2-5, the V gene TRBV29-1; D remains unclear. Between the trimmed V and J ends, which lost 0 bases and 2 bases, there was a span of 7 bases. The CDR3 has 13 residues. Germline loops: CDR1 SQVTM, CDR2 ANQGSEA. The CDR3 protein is CSVEENQQETQYF. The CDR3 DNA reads TGCAGCGTTGAAGAGAATCAGCAAGAGACCCAGTACTTC. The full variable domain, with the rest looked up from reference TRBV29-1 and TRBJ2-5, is SAVISQKPSRDICQRGTSLTIQCQVDSQVTMMFWYRQQPGQSLTLIATANQGSEATYESGFVIDKFPISRPNLTFSTLTVSNMSPEDSSIYLCSVEENQQETQYFGPGTRLLVL.

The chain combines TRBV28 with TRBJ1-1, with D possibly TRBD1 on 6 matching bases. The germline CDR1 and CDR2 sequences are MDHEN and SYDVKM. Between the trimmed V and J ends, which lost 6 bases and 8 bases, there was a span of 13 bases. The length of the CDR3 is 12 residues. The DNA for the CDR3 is TGTGCCAGCAGCCAAGGACAGCTAGAAGCTTTCTTT. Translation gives CASSQGQLEAFF.

The CDR3 spells CASSPAGQGAIGELFF. DNA for the CDR3: TGTGCCAGCAGCCCCGCCGGACAGGGGGCTATCGGGGAGCTGTTTTTT. The chain combines TRBV5-4 with TRBJ2-2; TRBD1 matches 11 bases. The CDR3 totals 16 residues. J was trimmed by 7 bases and V by 4 bases; bases with no gene match: 9. Germline CDR1 is SGHNT and CDR2 is YYREEE (reference sequence).

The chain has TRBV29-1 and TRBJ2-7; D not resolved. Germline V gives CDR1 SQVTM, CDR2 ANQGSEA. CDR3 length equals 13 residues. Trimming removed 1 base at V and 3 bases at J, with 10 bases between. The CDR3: CSVEGQENYEQYF. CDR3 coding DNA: TGCAGCGTTGAAGGTCAGGAAAACTACGAGCAGTACTTC.

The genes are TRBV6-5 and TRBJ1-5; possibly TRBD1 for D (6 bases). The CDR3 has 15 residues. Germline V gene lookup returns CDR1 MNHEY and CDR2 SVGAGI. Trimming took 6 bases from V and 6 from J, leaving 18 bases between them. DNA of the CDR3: TGTGCCAGCAGACCGCCGGGACAACAGGGTCAGCCCCAGCATTTT. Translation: CASRPPGQQGQPQHF.

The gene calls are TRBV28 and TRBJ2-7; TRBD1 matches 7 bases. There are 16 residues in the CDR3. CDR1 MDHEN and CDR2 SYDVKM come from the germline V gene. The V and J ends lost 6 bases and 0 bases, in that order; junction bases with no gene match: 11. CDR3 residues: CASSMMDRTLSYEQYF. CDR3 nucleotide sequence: TGTGCCAGCAGCATGATGGACAGGACCCTCTCCTACGAGCAGTACTTC.

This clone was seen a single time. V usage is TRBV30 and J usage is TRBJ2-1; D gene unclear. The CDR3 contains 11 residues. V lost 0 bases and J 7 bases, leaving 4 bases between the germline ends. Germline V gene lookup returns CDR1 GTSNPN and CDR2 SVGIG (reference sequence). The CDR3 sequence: CAWSVLNEQFF. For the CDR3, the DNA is TGTGCCTGGAGTGTACTTAATGAGCAGTTCTTC.

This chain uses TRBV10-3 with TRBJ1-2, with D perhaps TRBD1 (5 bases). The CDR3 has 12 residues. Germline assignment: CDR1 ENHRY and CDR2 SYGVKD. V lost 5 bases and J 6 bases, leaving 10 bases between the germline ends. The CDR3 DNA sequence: TGTGCCATCAGTAATTCAGGGAATGGCTACACCTTC. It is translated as CAISNSGNGYTF.

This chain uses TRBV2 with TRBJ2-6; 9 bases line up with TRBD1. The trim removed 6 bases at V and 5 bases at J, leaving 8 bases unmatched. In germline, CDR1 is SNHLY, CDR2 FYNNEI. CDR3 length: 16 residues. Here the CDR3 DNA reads TGTGCCAGCAGAAACCCGGGACAGGGTAGGGCCAACGTCCTGACTTTC. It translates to CASRNPGQGRANVLTF.

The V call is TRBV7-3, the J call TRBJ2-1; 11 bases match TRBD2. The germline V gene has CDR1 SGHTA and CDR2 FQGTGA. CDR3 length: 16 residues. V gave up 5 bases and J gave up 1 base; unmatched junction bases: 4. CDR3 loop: CASSLIAGGSYNEQFF. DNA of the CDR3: TGTGCCAGCAGCCTAATAGCGGGGGGGTCCTACAATGAGCAGTTCTTC.

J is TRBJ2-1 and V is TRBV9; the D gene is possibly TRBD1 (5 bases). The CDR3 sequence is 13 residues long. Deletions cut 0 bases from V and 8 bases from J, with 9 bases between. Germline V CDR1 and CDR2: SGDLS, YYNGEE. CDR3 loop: CASSVASGYEQFF. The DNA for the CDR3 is TGTGCCAGCAGCGTAGCGTCAGGGTATGAGCAGTTCTTC.

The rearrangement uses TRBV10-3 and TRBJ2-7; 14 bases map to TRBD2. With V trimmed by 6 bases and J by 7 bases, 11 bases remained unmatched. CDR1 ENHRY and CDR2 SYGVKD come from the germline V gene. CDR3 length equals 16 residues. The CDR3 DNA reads TGTGCCATCAGCGACGGACTAGCGGGAGGTAGGGGTGAGCAGTACTTC. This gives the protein CAISDGLAGGRGEQYF.

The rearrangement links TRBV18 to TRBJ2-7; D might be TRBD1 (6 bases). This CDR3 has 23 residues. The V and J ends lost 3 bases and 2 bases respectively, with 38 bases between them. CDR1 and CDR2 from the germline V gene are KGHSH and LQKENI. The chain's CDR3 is CASSPYWINRVDGMGEKTYEQYF. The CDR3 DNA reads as TGTGCCAGCTCACCTTACTGGATCAACAGGGTCGATGGTATGGGTGAGAAAACCTACGAGCAGTACTTC.

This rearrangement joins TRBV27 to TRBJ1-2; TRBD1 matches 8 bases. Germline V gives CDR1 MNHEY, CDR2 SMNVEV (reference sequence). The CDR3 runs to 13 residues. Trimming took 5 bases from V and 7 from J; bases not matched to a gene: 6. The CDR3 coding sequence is TGTGCCAGCAGTCCCGGACAGGGTCGTGGCTACACCTTC. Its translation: CASSPGQGRGYTF.